This T cell receptor (beta chain) was documented in a study of blood T cell repertoires in COVID-19. Study processing details: For nucleated cells, counts were estimated from reference gene primer amplification. Some clones are missing from TCRdb's copy, which holds only in-frame ones; the method was immunoSEQ multiplex PCR. V, J and clone size derive from that table, while D and trimming were established from the DNA sequence. Seen here are 140,000 or so clones, around 84% observed once, and the top ten hold about 8.9%. Germline CDR1 is MNHEY and CDR2 is SMNVEV (reference sequence). V lost 2 bases, J lost 4 bases, and 20 bases lay in between. There are 17 residues in the CDR3. This clone was observed at least ten times. Seattle patient enrollment occurred during active infection, with longitudinal follow-up thereafter.

The clonotype comes from a man aged 25 to 40 with COVID-19, enrolled during active disease. The sequenced sample was peripheral blood. The chain uses TRBV27 and TRBJ1-2; D remains unclear. This CDR3 reads CASSLQAGTPLGYGYTF. CDR3 bases: TGTGCCAGCAGTTTACAAGCAGGAACCCCTCTGGGCTATGGCTACACCTTC.